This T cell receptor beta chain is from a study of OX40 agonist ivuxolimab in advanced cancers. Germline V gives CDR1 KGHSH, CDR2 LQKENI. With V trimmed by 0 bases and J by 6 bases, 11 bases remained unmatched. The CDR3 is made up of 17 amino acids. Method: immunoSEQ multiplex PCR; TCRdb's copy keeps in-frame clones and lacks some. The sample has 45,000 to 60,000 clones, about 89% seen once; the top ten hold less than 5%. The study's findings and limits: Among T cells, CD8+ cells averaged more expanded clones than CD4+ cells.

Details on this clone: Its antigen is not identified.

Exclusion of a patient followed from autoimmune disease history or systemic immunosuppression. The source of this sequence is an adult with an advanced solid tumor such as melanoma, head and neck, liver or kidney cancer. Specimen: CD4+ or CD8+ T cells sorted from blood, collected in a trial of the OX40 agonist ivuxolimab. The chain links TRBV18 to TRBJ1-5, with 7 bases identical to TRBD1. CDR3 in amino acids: CASSPPIQPGGFQPQHF. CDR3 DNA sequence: TGTGCCAGCTCACCACCGATTCAGCCAGGGGGTTTTCAGCCCCAGCATTTT.